Listed here are 17 T cell receptor beta chains from one sample, sequenced in a study of CD8 T cells in Susac syndrome (dated by TCRdb to the late 2010s). Libraries were constructed by the immunoSEQ multiplex PCR assay. RNA was extracted using the RNeasy kit, and about 0.5 to 1 ug of the RNA was reverse transcribed with random hexamers. Through fastp at Q25 and MiXCR, TCRdb rebuilt clones from the public reads, retaining in-frame beta chains. CDR3 protein sequences are deduplicated, and each keeps its most common genes and DNA. In this sample the table shows roughly 150,000 distinct CDR3 sequences, approximately 93% of which occur a single time. The ten largest account for about 0.09% of the sample. The sample consisted of CD4+ T cells from PBMCs. The receptors stem from a human donor with multiple sclerosis.

The gene calls are TRBV19 and TRBJ2-1, with D perhaps being TRBD1 or TRBD2 (5 bases each). Between the trimmed V and J ends, which lost 7 bases and 0 bases, there was a span of 13 bases. The germline gives CDR1 LNHDA, CDR2 SQIVND (reference sequence). The CDR3 has 15 amino acids. CDR3 loop: CASNVGPTSYNEQFF. For the CDR3, the DNA is TGTGCCAGTAACGTGGGACCGACCTCCTACAATGAGCAGTTCTTC.

The chain links TRBV30 to TRBJ2-1; a possible D gene is TRBD2 (6 bases). This CDR3 has 19 residues. V lost 4 bases, J lost 4 bases, and 29 bases lay in between. Germline V gene lookup returns CDR1 GTSNPN and CDR2 SVGIG (reference sequence). The CDR3 DNA sequence: TGTGCCTGGAATTTCGGGACTTCCTCCCAATCGATTAGATACAATGAGCAGTTCTTC. It specifies CAWNFGTSSQSIRYNEQFF.

The V and J genes are TRBV6-5 and TRBJ2-5; 9 nucleotides agree with TRBD1. The trim removed 2 bases at V and 4 bases at J, leaving 8 bases unmatched. CDR1 MNHEY and CDR2 SVGAGI come from the germline V gene. The CDR3 length is 16 residues. Written as DNA, the CDR3 is TGTGCCAGCAGTTACGAAACCGCGACAGGGGGAGAGACCCAGTACTTC. Translating it yields CASSYETATGGETQYF.

The rearrangement joins TRBV12-3 or TRBV12-4 to TRBJ2-2, with unresolved D. The CDR3 is 19 residues long. Trimming took off 6 bases at V and 7 bases at J, with 30 bases between the two ends. DNA of the CDR3: TGTGCCAGCAGCACGCTTACCCTCCCCCGGTATGGAATCGGCGGGGAGCTGTTTTTT. Its protein is CASSTLTLPRYGIGGELFF.

The chain uses TRBV11-2 and TRBJ1-5; D perhaps matches TRBD1 (5 bases). Germline CDR1 and CDR2: SGHAT and FQNNGV. Trimming shortened V by 4 bases and J by 2 bases, and 6 bases separated the two germline ends. CDR3 length: 13 residues. The CDR3 coding sequence is TGTGCCAGCAGCTGGGACGGCAATCAGCCCCAGCATTTT. It encodes CASSWDGNQPQHF. The full variable domain, in which reference TRBV11-2 and TRBJ1-5 provide the parts outside the CDR3, is EAGVAQSPRYKIIEKRQSVAFWCNPISGHATLYWYQQILGQGPKLLIQFQNNGVVDDSQLPKDRFSAERLKGVDSTLKIQPAKLEDSAVYLCASSWDGNQPQHFGDGTRLSIL.

This clonotype was seen more than once but under ten times. J is TRBJ1-3 and V is TRBV3-1; D ambiguous. The CDR3 has 13 residues. The germline gives CDR1 LGHDT, CDR2 YNNKEL (reference sequence). V was shortened by 4 bases and J by 4 bases, with 8 bases between the two germline ends. DNA of the CDR3: TGTGCCAGCAGCCGTGGCTCCGGAAACACCATATATTTT. Encoded protein: CASSRGSGNTIYF.

V usage is TRBV3-1 and J usage is TRBJ2-3, with 7 bases that match TRBD1. The germline CDR1 and CDR2 sequences are LGHDT and YNNKEL (reference sequence). V shed 2 bases, J shed 3 bases, and the junction held 11 bases outside the gene matches. The CDR3 covers 17 residues. The CDR3 bases are TGTGCCAGCAGCCAAATCATTCCGGGACAGATTACAGATACGCAGTATTTT. The encoded protein is CASSQIIPGQITDTQYF.

This sequence joins TRBV18 and TRBJ2-7, with 9 bases aligning to TRBD1. In germline, CDR1 is KGHSH, CDR2 LQKENI. J lost 4 bases, V lost 5 bases, and 3 bases had no gene match. The CDR3 spans 13 residues. CDR3 nucleotides: TGTGCCAGCTCAAGGGACAGGGAATACGAGCAGTACTTC. This sequence encodes CASSRDREYEQYF.

This clonotype was seen a single time. This chain connects TRBV29-1 to TRBJ1-1; D is unclear. Germline values: CDR1 SQVTM, CDR2 ANQGSEA. The CDR3 length is 15 residues. Trimming removed 3 bases at V and 4 bases at J, with 18 bases between. CDR3 nucleotides: TGCAGCGTTGACGCCGGACCGCCGGAGACCACTGAAGCTTTCTTT. Translating gives CSVDAGPPETTEAFF.

This sequence joins TRBV18 and TRBJ1-6; weak D call: TRBD1 (5 bases). The CDR3 is 14 amino acids. With 3 bases removed from V and 10 bases from J, the gap between germline ends came to 13 bases. Germline V gene data show CDR1 as KGHSH and CDR2 as LQKENI. CDR3 nucleotides: TGTGCCAGCTCACCTTCAGGGAACGGATCACCCCTCCACTTT. It yields the protein CASSPSGNGSPLHF.

The chain is built from TRBV27 and TRBJ1-1; D is uncertain. CDR1 MNHEY and CDR2 SMNVEV come from the germline V gene (reference sequence). The CDR3 extends over 15 amino acids. Trimming left V 8 bases short and J 1 base short, with 17 bases between. The DNA of the CDR3 is TGTGCCAGCTGGCCATATCCGGGAAAGAACACTGAAGCTTTCTTT. Protein: CASWPYPGKNTEAFF.

The CDR3 protein is CAWSVRRIEAFF. CDR3 in DNA: TGTGCCTGGAGTGTCCGGCGGATTGAAGCTTTCTTT. The genes are TRBV30 and TRBJ1-1; D gene unclear. Deletions cut 0 bases from V and 7 bases from J, with 9 bases between. Germline V gene lookup returns CDR1 GTSNPN and CDR2 SVGIG (reference sequence). The CDR3 has 12 residues.

This sequence joins TRBV29-1 and TRBJ2-2; D uncertain. The CDR3 length is 14 residues. CDR1 is SQVTM and CDR2 is ANQGSEA in the germline V gene. The CDR3 sequence is CTVQAGWNTGELFF. DNA for the CDR3: TGCACGGTTCAAGCTGGGTGGAACACCGGGGAGCTGTTTTTT.

The J gene is TRBJ1-1, the V gene TRBV5-6; D unclear. Germline V gives CDR1 SGHDT, CDR2 YYEEEE. V was pared by 2 bases and J by 3 bases, with 11 bases between. The CDR3 has 14 residues. The DNA for the CDR3 is TGTGCCAGCAGCTTTGCTGCGGTGGACACTGAAGCTTTCTTT. Translation: CASSFAAVDTEAFF.

The chain carries TRBV25-1 and TRBJ2-1; 8 bases fit TRBD2. Germline values: CDR1 MGHDK, CDR2 SYGVNS. With V trimmed by 4 bases and J by 2 bases, 4 bases remained unmatched. The CDR3 runs 15 residues. CDR3 region: CASSAAAGAYNEQFF. The CDR3, as DNA: TGTGCCAGCAGTGCGGCAGCGGGAGCCTACAATGAGCAGTTCTTC.

This chain connects TRBV10-3 to TRBJ2-1; 12 nucleotides align to TRBD2. The CDR3 extends over 15 amino acids. V lost 2 bases to trimming and J lost 5 bases; unmatched junction nucleotides: 1. Germline assignment: CDR1 ENHRY and CDR2 SYGVKD. The CDR3 nucleotides are TGTGCCATCAGTGAGAGGACTAGCGGGAACAATGAGCAGTTCTTC. It translates to CAISERTSGNNEQFF.

The rearrangement joins TRBV30 to TRBJ1-2; D might be TRBD1 (5 bases). The length of the CDR3 is 12 residues. V was trimmed by 0 bases and J by 8 bases, leaving 10 bases between them. Germline V lookup: CDR1 GTSNPN, CDR2 SVGIG (reference sequence). The CDR3 region is CAWSVRGVGYTF. The CDR3 DNA reads TGTGCCTGGAGTGTACGGGGGGTCGGCTACACCTTC.